These T cell receptor beta chains were read from a single sample in a study of T cells after yellow fever vaccination. TCRdb independently ran MiXCR on the 5' RACE reads; one entry per CDR3 protein. The table records about 300,000 distinct CDR3 sequences, around 10% of them present only once. Sequencing used CD4+ T cells sorted from PBMCs, obtained 5 days after the yellow fever booster vaccination. These receptors all come from a man aged 18 to 30 who received the YFV17D yellow fever vaccine. CDR3s include the opening cysteine and the closing phenylalanine or tryptophan. A D gene is named only where the DNA matches it firmly. Only some rows state a clone size, as once, few, many or a class for expanded clones.

d_gene: NA; j_gene: TRBJ1-2; abundance: many; v_gene: TRBV7-2; CDR3aa: CASSLAGASIRYTF; CDR3nt: TGTGCCAGCAGCTTAGCGGGTGCCTCTATCCGCTACACCTTC
d_gene: NA; j_gene: TRBJ2-2; abundance: few; v_gene: TRBV5-1; CDR3aa: CASSLAGGHYTGELFF; CDR3nt: TGCGCCAGCAGCTTGGCCGGGGGACATTACACCGGGGAGCTGTTTTTT
d_gene: TRBD2; j_gene: TRBJ2-1; abundance: NA; v_gene: TRBV5-1; CDR3aa: CASRPGGAGGSYNEQFF; CDR3nt: TGCGCCAGCAGGCCAGGGGGAGCGGGGGGTTCCTACAATGAGCAGTTCTTC
d_gene: NA; j_gene: TRBJ2-1; abundance: few; v_gene: TRBV6-4; CDR3aa: CASSRHRLRMYNEQFF; CDR3nt: TGTGCCAGCAGCAGACATCGACTTAGGATGTACAATGAGCAGTTCTTC
d_gene: TRBD1; j_gene: TRBJ2-7; abundance: NA; v_gene: TRBV5-5; CDR3aa: CASSLTGTTYEQYF; CDR3nt: TGTGCCAGCAGCCTGACAGGGACGACTTACGAGCAGTACTTC
d_gene: TRBD2; j_gene: TRBJ2-3; abundance: NA; v_gene: TRBV19; CDR3aa: CASSDRPGTRGDTQYF; CDR3nt: TGTGCCAGTAGTGATCGCCCCGGGACTAGAGGCGATACGCAGTATTTT
d_gene: NA; j_gene: TRBJ1-1; abundance: few; v_gene: TRBV7-8; CDR3aa: CASTPGRRGPIAEALF; CDR3nt: TGTGCCAGCACCCCGGGGAGGAGAGGTCCGATCGCTGAAGCTTTATTT
d_gene: TRBD1; j_gene: TRBJ1-3; abundance: NA; v_gene: TRBV2; CDR3aa: CASSAAGGKNTIYF; CDR3nt: TGTGCCAGCAGCGCCGCAGGGGGCAAAAACACCATATATTTT
d_gene: NA; j_gene: TRBJ2-3; abundance: NA; v_gene: TRBV5-1; CDR3aa: CASYGLPNFGDTQYF; CDR3nt: TGCGCCAGCTACGGACTACCTAATTTTGGAGATACGCAGTATTTT
d_gene: NA; j_gene: TRBJ1-1; abundance: few; v_gene: TRBV4-1; CDR3aa: CASSQNGGRNTEAFF; CDR3nt: TGCGCCAGCAGCCAAAATGGGGGGAGGAACACTGAAGCTTTCTTT
d_gene: NA; j_gene: TRBJ2-7; abundance: few; v_gene: TRBV12-3/TRBV12-4; CDR3aa: CASSLGRIEQYF; CDR3nt: TGTGCCAGCAGTTTGGGAAGGATTGAGCAGTACTTC
d_gene: NA; j_gene: TRBJ2-1; abundance: NA; v_gene: TRBV11-3; CDR3aa: CASSQTGYEQFF; CDR3nt: TGTGCCAGCAGCCAAACAGGGTACGAGCAGTTCTTC
d_gene: TRBD2; j_gene: TRBJ2-1; abundance: few; v_gene: TRBV6-2/TRBV6-3; CDR3aa: CASSHLPRAGGHNEQFF; CDR3nt: TGTGCCAGCAGTCACCTCCCCCGAGCGGGGGGACACAATGAGCAGTTCTTC
d_gene: TRBD2; j_gene: TRBJ2-5; abundance: NA; v_gene: TRBV7-2; CDR3aa: CASSLARLAGGHRETQYF; CDR3nt: TGTGCCAGCAGCTTAGCGCGACTAGCGGGGGGGCATAGAGAGACCCAGTACTTC
d_gene: TRBD2; j_gene: TRBJ2-4; abundance: many; v_gene: TRBV6-4; CDR3aa: CASTTTSGGWEDIQYF; CDR3nt: TGTGCCAGCACCACTACTAGCGGGGGATGGGAGGACATTCAGTACTTC
d_gene: NA; j_gene: TRBJ2-4; abundance: many; v_gene: TRBV4-2; CDR3aa: CASSQDLNRAITGDIQYF; CDR3nt: TGTGCCAGCAGCCAAGATCTCAACCGGGCGATCACGGGCGACATTCAGTACTTC
d_gene: NA; j_gene: TRBJ1-4; abundance: many; v_gene: TRBV3-1; CDR3aa: CASSDTGTTTEKLFF; CDR3nt: TGTGCCAGCAGTGATACCGGGACCACTACTGAAAAACTGTTTTTT
d_gene: NA; j_gene: TRBJ2-2; abundance: many; v_gene: TRBV5-1; CDR3aa: CASSLNAGYGELFF; CDR3nt: TGCGCCAGCAGCTTGAACGCCGGGTACGGGGAGCTGTTTTTT
d_gene: TRBD1; j_gene: TRBJ1-1; abundance: many; v_gene: TRBV6-5; CDR3aa: CASSIPDRRAFF; CDR3nt: TGTGCCAGCAGTATACCGGACAGGCGGGCTTTCTTT
d_gene: NA; j_gene: TRBJ1-6; abundance: NA; v_gene: TRBV20-1; CDR3aa: CSASRDLNNSPLHF; CDR3nt: TGCAGTGCTTCCCGGGACCTTAATAATTCACCCCTCCACTTT
d_gene: NA; j_gene: TRBJ1-4; abundance: NA; v_gene: TRBV2; CDR3aa: CASSPIGRTEKLFF; CDR3nt: TGTGCCAGCAGTCCCATCGGACGGACTGAAAAACTGTTTTTT
d_gene: NA; j_gene: TRBJ2-3; abundance: many; v_gene: TRBV7-2; CDR3aa: CASRGFADTQYF; CDR3nt: TGTGCCAGCCGGGGGTTTGCCGATACGCAGTATTTT
d_gene: NA; j_gene: TRBJ1-3; abundance: NA; v_gene: TRBV6-5; CDR3aa: CASSYRAADTIYF; CDR3nt: TGTGCCAGCAGTTACCGCGCTGCTGACACCATATATTTT
d_gene: TRBD1; j_gene: TRBJ1-4; abundance: few; v_gene: TRBV7-2; CDR3aa: CASSTGTGFEKLFF; CDR3nt: TGTGCCAGCAGTACCGGGACAGGGTTTGAAAAACTGTTTTTT
d_gene: NA; j_gene: TRBJ1-5; abundance: NA; v_gene: TRBV9; CDR3aa: CASSGGGYDQPQHF; CDR3nt: TGTGCCAGCAGCGGTGGGGGTTACGACCAGCCCCAGCATTTT
d_gene: TRBD1; j_gene: TRBJ1-2; abundance: NA; v_gene: TRBV3-1; CDR3aa: CASSQQGARGGGYTF; CDR3nt: TGTGCCAGCAGCCAACAGGGGGCACGTGGCGGTGGCTACACCTTC
d_gene: NA; j_gene: TRBJ2-7; abundance: NA; v_gene: TRBV12-3/TRBV12-4; CDR3aa: CASSLAGQPGQYF; CDR3nt: TGTGCCAGCAGTTTAGCAGGGCAACCCGGGCAGTACTTC
d_gene: TRBD1; j_gene: TRBJ2-5; abundance: NA; v_gene: TRBV7-2; CDR3aa: CASSSPGQGHQYF; CDR3nt: TGTGCCAGCAGCTCCCCGGGACAGGGACACCAGTACTTC
d_gene: TRBD1; j_gene: TRBJ1-2; abundance: many; v_gene: TRBV9; CDR3aa: CASSAPGQVNYGYTF; CDR3nt: TGTGCCAGCAGCGCACCGGGACAGGTCAACTATGGCTACACCTTC
d_gene: TRBD2; j_gene: TRBJ2-5; abundance: few; v_gene: TRBV28; CDR3aa: CASTLWVAGGQETQYF; CDR3nt: TGTGCCAGCACCCTATGGGTAGCGGGGGGTCAAGAGACCCAGTACTTC
d_gene: TRBD1; j_gene: TRBJ2-2; abundance: many; v_gene: TRBV28; CDR3aa: CASSLGTGNTGELFF; CDR3nt: TGTGCCAGCAGTTTAGGGACAGGAAACACCGGGGAGCTGTTTTTT
d_gene: NA; j_gene: TRBJ1-6; abundance: many; v_gene: TRBV7-2; CDR3aa: CASSPRAGDLSPLHF; CDR3nt: TGTGCCAGCAGCCCCCGGGCGGGAGACCTTTCACCCCTCCACTTT
d_gene: TRBD1; j_gene: TRBJ2-2; abundance: many; v_gene: TRBV7-7; CDR3aa: CASSLRTGTGELFF; CDR3nt: TGTGCTAGCAGCTTAAGGACAGGGACCGGGGAGCTGTTTTTT
d_gene: NA; j_gene: TRBJ2-3; abundance: few; v_gene: TRBV6-1; CDR3aa: CASSEEVHAGSTDTQYF; CDR3nt: TGTGCCAGCAGTGAAGAGGTTCATGCGGGGAGCACAGATACGCAGTATTTT
d_gene: NA; j_gene: TRBJ1-1; abundance: few; v_gene: TRBV24-1; CDR3aa: CATSDGVNAFF; CDR3nt: TGTGCCACCAGTGATGGGGTGAACGCTTTCTTT
d_gene: NA; j_gene: TRBJ1-2; abundance: few; v_gene: TRBV29-1; CDR3aa: CSVQQGDYGYTF; CDR3nt: TGCAGCGTCCAACAGGGAGACTATGGCTACACCTTC
d_gene: NA; j_gene: TRBJ1-2; abundance: few; v_gene: TRBV20-1; CDR3aa: CSTLGFGGSGYTF; CDR3nt: TGCAGTACCCTGGGGTTCGGGGGCTCTGGCTACACCTTC
d_gene: NA; j_gene: TRBJ2-1; abundance: many; v_gene: TRBV20-1; CDR3aa: CSARAGTGSDEQFF; CDR3nt: TGCAGTGCTAGAGCCGGGACTGGATCCGATGAGCAGTTCTTC
d_gene: NA; j_gene: TRBJ2-1; abundance: many; v_gene: TRBV29-1; CDR3aa: CSAGSPTDLYNEQFF; CDR3nt: TGCAGCGCTGGGTCCCCGACAGACTTATACAATGAGCAGTTCTTC
d_gene: TRBD2; j_gene: TRBJ2-1; abundance: NA; v_gene: TRBV20-1; CDR3aa: CSARISGGRYNEQFF; CDR3nt: TGCAGTGCCCGGATTAGCGGGGGTCGGTACAATGAGCAGTTCTTC
d_gene: TRBD2; j_gene: TRBJ2-3; abundance: NA; v_gene: TRBV5-1; CDR3aa: CASSPGRAISTDTQYF; CDR3nt: TGCGCCAGCAGCCCAGGGAGGGCCATTAGCACAGATACGCAGTATTTT